This T cell receptor (beta chain) was sequenced during a study of human versus mouse CDR3 diversity and MHC coevolution. Study conclusions and caveats: Among all groups, most of the three human donors showed least clonal inequality.

TCRdb keeps only in-frame clones here, not all; method: immunoSEQ multiplex PCR. Of 80,000 or so clones in the sample, 90% to 95% were seen once. Naive CD4 T cells, CD45RO-negative and CD62L-positive, were flow-sorted from PBMCs. With regard to this clone: The antigen remains undetermined.

The V gene's germline CDR1 is SNHLY and CDR2 FYNNEI. Unmatched junction bases numbered 3, after V lost 11 bases and J lost 2 bases. The CDR3 runs 13 residues. The material sequenced was naive CD4+ T cells from blood. Subset denoted: CD45RO-negative CD62L-positive naive CD4 T cells. The chain is built from TRBV2 and TRBJ2-2; 9 nucleotides agree with TRBD1. The TCR sequence derives from a person aged 30 to 69 in good health. This chain's CDR3 is CAGQGSNTGELFF. DNA for the CDR3: TGTGCCGGACAGGGGAGTAACACCGGGGAGCTGTTTTTT.